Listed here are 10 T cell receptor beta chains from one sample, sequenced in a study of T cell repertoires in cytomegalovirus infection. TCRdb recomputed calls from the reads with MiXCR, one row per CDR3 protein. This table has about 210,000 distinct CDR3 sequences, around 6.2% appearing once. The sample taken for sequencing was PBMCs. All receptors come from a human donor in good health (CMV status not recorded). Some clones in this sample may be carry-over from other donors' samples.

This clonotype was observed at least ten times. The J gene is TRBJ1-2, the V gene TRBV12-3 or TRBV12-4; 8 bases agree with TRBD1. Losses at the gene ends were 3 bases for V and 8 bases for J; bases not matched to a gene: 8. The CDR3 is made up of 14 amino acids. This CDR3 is CASSFLDRVGGYTF. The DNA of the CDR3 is TGTGCCAGCAGTTTTCTGGACAGGGTGGGCGGCTACACCTTC.

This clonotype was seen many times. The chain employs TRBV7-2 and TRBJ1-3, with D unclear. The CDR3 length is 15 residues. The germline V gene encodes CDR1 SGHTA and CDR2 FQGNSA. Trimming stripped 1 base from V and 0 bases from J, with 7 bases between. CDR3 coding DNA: TGTGCCAGCAGCTTAGGACGGAACTCTGGAAACACCATATATTTT. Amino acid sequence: CASSLGRNSGNTIYF.

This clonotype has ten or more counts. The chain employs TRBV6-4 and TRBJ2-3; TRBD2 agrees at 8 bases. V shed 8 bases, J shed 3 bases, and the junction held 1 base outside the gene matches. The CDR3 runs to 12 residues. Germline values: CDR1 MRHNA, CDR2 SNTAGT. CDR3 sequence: CASRGGTDTQYF. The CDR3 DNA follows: TGTGCCAGCCGGGGGGGGACAGATACGCAGTATTTT.

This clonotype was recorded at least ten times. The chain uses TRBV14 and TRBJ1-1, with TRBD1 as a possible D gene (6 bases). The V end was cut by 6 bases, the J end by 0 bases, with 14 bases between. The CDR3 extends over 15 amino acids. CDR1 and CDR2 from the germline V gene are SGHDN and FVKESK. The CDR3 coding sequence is TGTGCCAGCAGTCACAGGGTGTTCGTGAACACTGAAGCTTTCTTT. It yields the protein CASSHRVFVNTEAFF.

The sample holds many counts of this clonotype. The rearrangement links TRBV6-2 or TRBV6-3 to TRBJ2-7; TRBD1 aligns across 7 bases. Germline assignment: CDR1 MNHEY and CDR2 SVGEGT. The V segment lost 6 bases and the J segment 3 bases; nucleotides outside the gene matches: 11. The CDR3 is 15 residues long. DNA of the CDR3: TGTGCCAGCAGACTTCTCCCGGGACAGAACTACGAGCAGTACTTC. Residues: CASRLLPGQNYEQYF.

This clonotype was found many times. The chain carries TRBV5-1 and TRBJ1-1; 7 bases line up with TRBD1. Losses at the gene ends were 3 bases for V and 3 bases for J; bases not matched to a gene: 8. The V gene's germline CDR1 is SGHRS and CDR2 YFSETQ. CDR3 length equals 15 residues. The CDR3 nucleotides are TGCGCCAGCAGCTCGCTGACAGGGAGCGACACTGAAGCTTTCTTT. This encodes CASSSLTGSDTEAFF.

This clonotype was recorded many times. The CDR3 is CASTPGGRGRTGELFF. Here the CDR3 DNA reads TGTGCCAGCACCCCAGGCGGCAGGGGGCGCACCGGGGAGCTGTTTTTT. The chain uses TRBV7-2 and TRBJ2-2; 8 nucleotides align to TRBD1. Germline V gives CDR1 SGHTA, CDR2 FQGNSA. After removal of 7 bases from V and 4 bases from J, the junction contained 11 bases not matched to a gene. The CDR3 sequence is 16 residues long.

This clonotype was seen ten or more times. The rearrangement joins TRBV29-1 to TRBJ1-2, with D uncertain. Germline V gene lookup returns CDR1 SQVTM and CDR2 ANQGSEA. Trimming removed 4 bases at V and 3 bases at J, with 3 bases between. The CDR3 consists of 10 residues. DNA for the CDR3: TGCAGCGTTGCGGACTATGGCTACACCTTC. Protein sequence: CSVADYGYTF.

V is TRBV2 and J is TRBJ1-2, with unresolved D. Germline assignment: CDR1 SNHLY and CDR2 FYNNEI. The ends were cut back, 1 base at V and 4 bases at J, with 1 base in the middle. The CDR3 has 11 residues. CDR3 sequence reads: CASSEVYGYTF. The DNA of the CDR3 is TGTGCCAGCAGTGAAGTCTATGGCTACACCTTC.

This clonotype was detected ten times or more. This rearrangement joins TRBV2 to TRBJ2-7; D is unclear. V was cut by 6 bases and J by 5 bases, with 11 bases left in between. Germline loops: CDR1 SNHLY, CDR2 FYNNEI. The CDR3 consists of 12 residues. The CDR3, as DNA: TGTGCCAGCAGAATCGATAGAGACGAGCAGTACTTC. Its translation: CASRIDRDEQYF.